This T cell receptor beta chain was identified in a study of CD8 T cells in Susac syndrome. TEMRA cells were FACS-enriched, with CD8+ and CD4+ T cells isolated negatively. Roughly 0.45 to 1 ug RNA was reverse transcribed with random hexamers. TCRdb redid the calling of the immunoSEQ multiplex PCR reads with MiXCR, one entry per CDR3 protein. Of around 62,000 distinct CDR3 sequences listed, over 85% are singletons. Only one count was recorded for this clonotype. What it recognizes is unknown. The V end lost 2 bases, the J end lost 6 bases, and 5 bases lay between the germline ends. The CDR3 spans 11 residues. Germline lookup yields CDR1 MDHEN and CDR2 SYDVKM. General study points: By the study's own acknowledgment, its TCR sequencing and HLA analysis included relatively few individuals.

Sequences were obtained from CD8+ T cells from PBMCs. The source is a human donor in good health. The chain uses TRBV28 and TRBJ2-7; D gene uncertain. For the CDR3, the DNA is TGTGCCAGCAGTTTAATAGGCGAGCAGTACTTC. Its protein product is CASSLIGEQYF.